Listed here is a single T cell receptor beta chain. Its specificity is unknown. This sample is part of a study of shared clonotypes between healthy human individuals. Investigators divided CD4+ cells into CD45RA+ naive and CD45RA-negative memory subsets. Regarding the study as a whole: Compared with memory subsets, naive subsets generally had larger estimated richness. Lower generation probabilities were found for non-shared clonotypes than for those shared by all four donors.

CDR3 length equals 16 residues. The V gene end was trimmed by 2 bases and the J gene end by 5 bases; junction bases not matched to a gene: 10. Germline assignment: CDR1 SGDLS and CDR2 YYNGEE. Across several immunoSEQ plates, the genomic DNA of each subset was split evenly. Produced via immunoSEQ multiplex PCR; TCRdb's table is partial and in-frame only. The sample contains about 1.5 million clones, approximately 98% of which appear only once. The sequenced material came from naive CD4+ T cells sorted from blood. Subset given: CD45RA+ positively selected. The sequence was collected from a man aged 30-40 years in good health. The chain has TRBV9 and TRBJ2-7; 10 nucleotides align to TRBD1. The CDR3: CASSVDYSGTGDEQYF. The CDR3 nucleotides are TGTGCCAGCAGCGTCGACTACTCCGGGACAGGGGACGAGCAGTACTTC. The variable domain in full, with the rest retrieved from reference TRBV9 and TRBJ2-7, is DSGVTQTPKHLITATGQRVTLRCSPRSGDLSVYWYQQSLDQGLQFLIQYYNGEERAKGNILERFSAQQFPDLHSELNLSSLELGDSALYFCASSVDYSGTGDEQYFGPGTRLTVT.